A selection of T cell receptor beta chains follows, all from one sample in a study of radiation and T cells in renal cell carcinoma. The assay was immunoSEQ multiplex PCR, and TCRdb's table has in-frame clones only and misses some. The profile shows around 120,000 clones, about 81% of them singletons. The sequenced sample was blood, obtained from a patient whose treatment included radiotherapy and nephrectomy. The receptors derive from a woman aged 60-75 years with renal cell carcinoma. CDR3s include the opening cysteine and the closing phenylalanine or tryptophan. The size of a clone is reported for some rows only, either as once, few or many, or as a class for expanded clones.

>NA|TRBV19|TRBJ2-7|16
CASSIGPGTEDYEQYF
>NA|TRBV4-2|TRBJ2-7|16
CASSQELEVGYYEQYF
>NA|TRBV29-1|TRBJ2-2|15
CSVEDRQGFTGELFF
>NA|TRBV30|TRBJ2-7|12
CAWGEGYDEQYF
>NA|TRBV15|TRBJ1-3|15
CATSGTFGSGNTIYF
>NA|TRBV6-6|TRBJ1-6|10
CASGDSPLHF
>many|TRBV7-9|TRBJ1-1|15
CASSSFVGPRFEAFF
>NA|TRBV6-6|TRBJ1-2|15
CASSQARGLGYGYTF
>NA|TRBV11-2|TRBJ1-4|16
CASSLESGTTNEKLFF
>NA|TRBV19|TRBJ1-5|14
CASSLTGDNQPQHF
>once|TRBV14|TRBJ1-5|15
CASSQGTGNGWPQHF
>NA|TRBV9|TRBJ2-7|15
CASSPQDKPSYEQYF
>NA|TRBV5-4|TRBJ2-7|13
CASSFLASHEQYF
>few|TRBV7-9|TRBJ2-7|15
CASSLPGLAGYEQYF
>once|TRBV19|TRBJ2-7|15
CASSPTGQSFYEQYF
>NA|TRBV7-6|TRBJ2-7|14
CASSAGALSYEQYF
>NA|TRBV6-1|TRBJ2-7|11
CASSHDYEQYF
>NA|TRBV9|TRBJ2-7|11
CASSGGERQYF
>NA|TRBV6-5|TRBJ2-1|15
CASSLAGQGSNEQFF
>few|TRBV2|TRBJ1-1|14
CAIHQRAWNTEAFF
>few|TRBV10-3|TRBJ1-1|16
CATNPSYDRGRGEAFF
>NA|TRBV27|TRBJ2-7|13
CASSTQGNYEQYF
>NA|TRBV6-5|TRBJ1-1|11
CASSYLNEAFF
>NA|TRBV28|TRBJ1-1|12
CASSPPDTEAFF
>NA|TRBV28|TRBJ2-3|16
CASSLPTRGGGDTQYF
>NA|TRBV9|TRBJ2-7|15
CASSKSGSLSYEQYF
>few|TRBV4-1|TRBJ1-5|15
CASSQDPGFNQPQHF
>NA|TRBV30|TRBJ2-7|14
CAWSNGGWGLKQYF
>NA|TRBV15|TRBJ1-5|15
CATSRDLTGGQPQHF
>NA|TRBV7-2|TRBJ2-1|15
CASSPGQPPYNEQFF
>NA|TRBV7-2|TRBJ1-5|16
CASSLGQGRSNQPQHF
>once|TRBV28|TRBJ1-2|15
CASSPHRQWGYGYTF
>NA|TRBV7-6|TRBJ2-5|15
CASSLSGGGQETQYF
>NA|TRBV5-6|TRBJ1-3|16
CASSPGSGALGNTIYF
>few|TRBV7-3|TRBJ2-1|14
CASSPTTGGYEQFF
>NA|TRBV18|TRBJ2-5|12
CASSPKGETQYF
>NA|TRBV5-1|TRBJ1-1|15
CASRKTTDREGEAFF
>NA|TRBV5-1|TRBJ2-2|16
CASSLVDLSNTGELFF
>once|TRBV18|TRBJ2-6|16
CASSPQGPQGANVLTF
>NA|TRBV2|TRBJ1-5|14
CASRSLTAGQPQHF
>NA|TRBV4-2|TRBJ1-2|16
CASSQTGAGRFYGYTF
>NA|TRBV6-4|TRBJ2-7|14
CASTYGILPYEQYF
>NA|TRBV6-6|TRBJ1-4|15
CASSYRGRGQEKLFF
>NA|TRBV10-3|TRBJ2-1|11
CATAQPDKQFF
>few|TRBV15|TRBJ1-5|16
CATSSSRDSANQPQHF
>NA|TRBV7-9|TRBJ1-2|12
CASSLERVGYTF
>NA|TRBV28|TRBJ2-7|13
CATTPLSSYEQYF
>NA|TRBV28|TRBJ2-3|12
CASRPLTDTQYF